These 7 T cell receptor beta chains were all obtained from the same sample, sequenced in a study of blood T cell repertoires in COVID-19. Clones were read by immunoSEQ multiplex PCR, and TCRdb kept only the in-frame ones, dropping some. Of a few hundred thousand clones in the sample, 70% to 90% were seen once. Sequencing was done on a sample of peripheral blood. The source is a man between 18 and 35 years old with COVID-19, enrolled during active disease.

This rearrangement joins TRBV28 to TRBJ2-5; D gene unclear. V lost 3 bases, J lost 5 bases, and 16 bases lay in between. The CDR3 contains 15 residues. Germline V gene lookup returns CDR1 MDHEN and CDR2 SYDVKM. CDR3 region: CASSLRFRWRETQYF. As DNA, the CDR3 is TGTGCCAGCAGTTTGCGCTTCCGTTGGCGGGAGACCCAGTACTTC. The full variable domain, its missing parts supplied by reference TRBV28 and TRBJ2-5, is DVKVTQSSRYLVKRTGEKVFLECVQDMDHENMFWYRQDPGLGLRLIYFSYDVKMKEKGDIPEGYSVSREKKERFSLILESASTNQTSMYLCASSLRFRWRETQYFGPGTRLLVL.

This sequence joins TRBV18 and TRBJ1-5; possible D gene TRBD1, 5 bases. With 3 bases removed from V and 0 bases from J, the gap between germline ends came to 27 bases. CDR3 size: 21 residues. From germline, CDR1 is KGHSH and CDR2 LQKENI. The CDR3 spells CASSPPPHIRVGCFSNQPQHF. In DNA form, the CDR3 reads TGTGCCAGCTCACCGCCGCCACACATCAGGGTTGGGTGTTTTAGCAATCAGCCCCAGCATTTT.

V is TRBV9 and J is TRBJ1-1; perhaps TRBD1 as D (5 bases). The germline CDR1 and CDR2 sequences are SGDLS and YYNGEE. The CDR3 consists of 12 residues. V shed 0 bases and J shed 8 bases, with 8 bases lying between them. In DNA, the CDR3 is TGTGCCAGCAGCGTAGAGGCAGGGGAAGCTTTCTTT. It is translated as CASSVEAGEAFF.

V is TRBV18 and J is TRBJ2-1; 12 nucleotides line up with TRBD2. V lost 5 bases to trimming and J lost 9 bases; unmatched junction nucleotides: 11. Germline V gene sequence: CDR1 KGHSH, CDR2 LQKENI. CDR3 length equals 16 residues. The DNA for the CDR3 is TGTGCCAGCTCAACGACTCTAGCGGGAGGGGGCATTGAGCAGTTCTTC. Translation gives CASSTTLAGGGIEQFF.

CDR3 in amino acids: CASSKDGANEQFF. The CDR3 nucleotides read TGTGCCAGCAGCAAGGATGGGGCGAATGAGCAGTTCTTC. This chain connects TRBV7-3 to TRBJ2-1, with a possible D match to TRBD1 (5 bases). V lost 5 bases, J lost 7 bases, and 12 bases lay in between. The CDR3 contains 13 residues. CDR1 and CDR2 (germline): SGHTA, FQGTGA.

The rearrangement joins TRBV20-1 to TRBJ2-7, with D perhaps TRBD1 (5 bases). There are 11 residues in the CDR3. V dropped 8 bases and J dropped 2 bases, with 10 bases sitting between them. Germline V lookup: CDR1 DFQATT, CDR2 SNEGSKA (reference sequence). The CDR3 sequence is CSFTGPYEQYF. The CDR3 DNA sequence: TGCAGTTTCACAGGTCCCTACGAGCAGTACTTC.

This chain joins TRBV11-2 and TRBJ2-1; D remains ambiguous. The CDR3 contains 12 residues. Germline loops: CDR1 SGHAT, CDR2 FQNNGV. V was shortened by 5 bases and J by 9 bases, with 11 bases between the two germline ends. The CDR3 bases are TGTGCCAGCAGCGCCTACTATGCTGAGCAGTTCTTC. Translating it yields CASSAYYAEQFF.